Below, 10 T cell receptor beta chains from the same sample are listed, as sequenced in a study of spatial heterogeneity in lung cancer. Their antigen targets remain unknown. Time point here: sample taken at primary tumor resection. TCRdb ran MiXCR on the 5' RACE reads and lists one entry per CDR3 protein. The table includes 7,500 to 8,000 distinct CDR3 sequences, about 6.7% detected once. Notes on the study in general: For expanded intratumoral alpha and beta TCRs, counts tracked tumor mutation counts.

This specimen was lung tumor tissue, taken at surgery. Source of these receptors: a female donor with early-stage non-small cell lung cancer.

In its sample, this clonotype is medium-sized. The V and J genes are TRBV20-1 and TRBJ2-5, with 8 bases fitting TRBD1. CDR3 length: 13 amino acids. Germline CDR1 reads DFQATT; CDR2 reads SNEGSKA (reference sequence). The junction had 2 bases not matched to a gene; V was cut back by 1 base and J by 4 bases. The CDR3 DNA follows: TGCAGTGCTAGAGTCAGGGGGCGAGAGACCCAGTACTTC. It translates to CSARVRGRETQYF.

This clonotype was recorded at least ten times. The chain uses TRBV24-1 and TRBJ2-1; 10 bases align to TRBD1. Per germline, CDR1 KGHDR and CDR2 SFDVKD. The junction had 5 bases not matched to a gene; V was cut back by 1 base and J by 6 bases. The CDR3 consists of 16 residues. The CDR3 spells CATSDLGDRGRNEQFF. The CDR3 coding sequence is TGTGCCACCAGTGATTTAGGGGACAGGGGTCGCAATGAGCAGTTCTTC.

The sample holds many counts of this clonotype. V is TRBV6-2 or TRBV6-3 and J is TRBJ1-2, with a tentative D call TRBD1 (5 bases). The V gene's germline CDR1 is MNHEY and CDR2 SVGEGT. Trimming took 2 bases from V and 2 from J, leaving 15 bases between them. The CDR3 contains 16 residues. DNA for the CDR3: TGTGCCAGCAGTTACCCGGGACGGGATAAGAACTATGGCTACACCTTC. This sequence encodes CASSYPGRDKNYGYTF.

This clonotype appeared many times. The chain uses TRBV20-1 and TRBJ2-5, with D unclear. V was shortened by 3 bases and J by 1 base, with 9 bases between the two germline ends. CDR1 DFQATT and CDR2 SNEGSKA come from the germline V gene (reference sequence). The CDR3 length is 13 residues. The CDR3: CSASLPVQETQYF. The CDR3 nucleotides read TGCAGTGCTAGTTTACCCGTCCAAGAGACCCAGTACTTC.

This clonotype was recorded at least ten times. V is TRBV5-1 and J is TRBJ2-7, with TRBD2 matching over 10 bases. The CDR3 is made up of 13 amino acids. V was pared by 7 bases and J by 0 bases, with 1 base of the junction left unmatched. The germline V gene encodes CDR1 SGHRS and CDR2 YFSETQ. The CDR3 spells CASSSGGSYEQYF. CDR3 in DNA: TGCGCCAGCTCTAGCGGGGGCTCCTACGAGCAGTACTTC.

This clonotype was observed at least ten times. The rearrangement joins TRBV6-6 to TRBJ2-3; maybe TRBD2 (5 bases). This CDR3 region has 14 residues. Germline values: CDR1 MNHNY, CDR2 SVGAGI (reference sequence). With 2 bases removed from V and 1 base from J, the gap between germline ends came to 7 bases. The CDR3 DNA reads TGTGCCAGCAGTTACGACTATCGCACAGATACGCAGTATTTT. Translation gives CASSYDYRTDTQYF.

This clonotype has at least ten counts. The gene calls are TRBV20-1 and TRBJ1-1; possibly TRBD1 for D (5 bases). The length of the CDR3 is 15 residues. V was cut by 1 base and J by 0 bases, with 12 bases left in between. Germline CDR1 reads DFQATT; CDR2 reads SNEGSKA (reference sequence). The CDR3 DNA follows: TGCAGTGCTAGAGGGCAGGGAAGGGTGAACACTGAAGCTTTCTTT. This gives the protein CSARGQGRVNTEAFF.

By share, this clonotype counts as medium-sized (0.01 to 0.1%). The chain has TRBV5-1 and TRBJ2-7, with D possibly TRBD1 on 6 matching bases. Per germline, CDR1 SGHRS and CDR2 YFSETQ. The CDR3 has 12 amino acids. Trimming pared 4 bases from V and 6 bases from J, leaving 11 bases between. The CDR3 sequence: CASSAGVGEQYF. The DNA for the CDR3 is TGCGCCAGCAGCGCAGGGGTGGGCGAGCAGTACTTC.

This clonotype occurred many times. J is TRBJ2-1 and V is TRBV19; 8 bases fit TRBD1. V trimming: 5 bases; J trimming: 6 bases; junction bases outside the gene matches: 6. Germline V gene sequence: CDR1 LNHDA, CDR2 SQIVND (reference sequence). The CDR3 consists of 14 residues. CDR3 bases: TGTGCCAGTAGTCGACAGGGGTCGGGCAATGAGCAGTTCTTC. It yields the protein CASSRQGSGNEQFF.

This clonotype was seen ten or more times. The V call is TRBV5-8, the J call TRBJ1-1; no clear D gene. The V gene lost 1 base and the J gene lost 0 bases, with 13 bases spanning the gap. The length of the CDR3 is 16 residues. Germline CDR1 and CDR2: SGHTS and YDEGEE. The CDR3 nucleotides are TGTGCCAGCAGCTTGTGGATTCGTACTGTGAACACTGAAGCTTTCTTT. Its protein product is CASSLWIRTVNTEAFF.